This T cell receptor (beta chain) was identified during a study of CD8 T cells in Susac syndrome. Trimming stripped 5 bases from V and 1 base from J, with 14 bases between. The V gene's germline CDR1 is SEHNR and CDR2 FQNEAQ (reference sequence). The CDR3 runs to 15 residues. Sequencing of TCR beta was performed on blood CD8+ T cells and on blood CD4+ T cells. Reverse transcription of about 0.45 to 1 ug RNA was performed with random hexamers. TCRdb redid the calling of the immunoSEQ multiplex PCR reads with MiXCR, one entry per CDR3 protein. The sample comprises 200,000 to 250,000 distinct CDR3 sequences, roughly nine tenths of which are singletons, and about 0.12% rests with the top ten.

The V and J genes are TRBV7-9 and TRBJ1-1; no firm D call. This clonotype originated in a human donor with multiple sclerosis. The sequenced sample consisted of CD8+ T cells from PBMCs. The CDR3 is CASSGYRSKNTEAFF. The CDR3, as DNA: TGTGCCAGCAGCGGATACAGAAGTAAGAACACTGAAGCTTTCTTT.